This entry describes one T cell receptor beta chain. As yet, its antigen is unknown. The sample holds other DNA sequences that translate to the same CDR3. The entry originates in a study of CD4+ T cells in melanoma. Germline CDR1 SEHNR, CDR2 FQNEAQ (reference sequence). The CDR3 is 11 amino acids. The germline V and J ends were trimmed by 4 bases and 4 bases, with 3 bases remaining between them. General observations from the study: A reported correlation linked neoantigen-specific CD4+ T cells to CD8+, macrophage and B cell function.

Assay used: immunoSEQ multiplex PCR; TCRdb lists only in-frame clones, some missing. Of 110,000 to 150,000 clones in the sample, 80% to 95% were seen once. The chain combines TRBV7-9 with TRBJ2-3; D call uncertain. This receptor was identified in a human donor with melanoma. Here the CDR3 reads CASSWADTQYF. In DNA, the CDR3 is TGTGCCAGCAGCTGGGCAGATACGCAGTATTTT.